This T cell receptor beta chain originates from a study of cytomegalovirus exposure and HLA in healthy donors. Study-wide background: The 90 to 150 validation repertoires were produced on the same platform as the roughly 660 repertoires of the first cohort. This was reported in a later analysis.

Measured with immunoSEQ multiplex PCR; TCRdb has only the in-frame clones, and not every one. The repertoire has hundreds of thousands of clones, roughly nine tenths of them found once; the top ten carry around 12%. V was clipped by 5 bases and J by 4 bases, with 11 bases between them. The CDR3 runs to 14 residues. The germline V gene has CDR1 SGHTA and CDR2 FQGNSA. The sample taken for sequencing was PBMCs. The source is a man aged 18 to 30 in good health and CMV-seropositive. This chain joins TRBV7-2 and TRBJ2-2; the D gene is possibly TRBD1 (5 bases). CDR3 sequence reads: CASSNQGFTGELFF. CDR3 DNA sequence: TGTGCCAGCAGCAACCAGGGTTTCACCGGGGAGCTGTTTTTT.